A single sample gave rise to the 3 T cell receptor beta chains below, sequenced in a study of shared clonotypes between healthy human individuals. Sequenced by immunoSEQ multiplex PCR; TCRdb stores in-frame clones only, minus some. In the table there are some 2,100,000 clones, around 95% of which are singletons. The sample taken for sequencing was naive CD4+ T cells sorted from blood. Specified subset: CD45RA+ positively selected. The receptors derive from a young man in good health.

This clone was observed once. The chain carries TRBV7-2 and TRBJ2-3, with 9 bases aligning to TRBD2. Germline V gene sequence: CDR1 SGHTA, CDR2 FQGNSA. With 6 bases clipped from V and 4 bases from J, the junction kept 8 bases outside the gene matches. CDR3 length: 15 residues. This CDR3 reads CASRRTSAFPDTQYF. The CDR3 DNA is TGTGCCAGCAGGCGGACTAGCGCTTTCCCAGATACGCAGTATTTT.

The chain couples TRBV7-8 to TRBJ1-2; 8 nucleotides match TRBD1. V dropped 10 bases and J dropped 4; count of bases not matched to a gene: 11. CDR3 size: 14 residues. Germline V CDR1 and CDR2: SGHVS, FQNEAQ. The CDR3 protein is CATSLDRAGYGYTF. The CDR3 nucleotides read TGTGCCACCTCGTTGGACAGGGCGGGCTATGGCTACACCTTC. Full variable domain (outside the CDR3, taken from reference TRBV7-8 and TRBJ1-2): GAGVSQSPRYKVAKRGQDVALRCDPISGHVSLFWYQQALGQGPEFLTYFQNEAQLDKSGLPSDRFFAERPEGSVSTLKIQRTQQEDSAVYLCATSLDRAGYGYTFGSGTRLTVV.

This clone was seen a few times. This chain links TRBV4-2 with TRBJ1-2; 7 bases align to TRBD1. Trimming took 0 bases from V and 6 from J; bases not matched to a gene: 1. The CDR3 runs to 13 residues. Per germline, CDR1 LGHNA and CDR2 YNFKEQ. In DNA, the CDR3 is TGTGCCAGCAGCCAAGATACAGGGGATGGCTACACCTTC. Translated, it gives CASSQDTGDGYTF.